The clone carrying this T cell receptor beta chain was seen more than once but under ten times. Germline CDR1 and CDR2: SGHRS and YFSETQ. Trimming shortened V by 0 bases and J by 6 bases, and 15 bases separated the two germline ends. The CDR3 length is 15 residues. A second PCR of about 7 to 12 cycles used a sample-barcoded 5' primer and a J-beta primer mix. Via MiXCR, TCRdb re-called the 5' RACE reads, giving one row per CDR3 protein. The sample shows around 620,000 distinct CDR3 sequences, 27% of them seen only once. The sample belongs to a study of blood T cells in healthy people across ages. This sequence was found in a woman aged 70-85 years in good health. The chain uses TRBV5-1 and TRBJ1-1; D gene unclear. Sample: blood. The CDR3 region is CASSLAADFSSEAFF. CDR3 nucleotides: TGCGCCAGCAGCTTGGCCGCCGACTTTAGCTCTGAAGCTTTCTTT.